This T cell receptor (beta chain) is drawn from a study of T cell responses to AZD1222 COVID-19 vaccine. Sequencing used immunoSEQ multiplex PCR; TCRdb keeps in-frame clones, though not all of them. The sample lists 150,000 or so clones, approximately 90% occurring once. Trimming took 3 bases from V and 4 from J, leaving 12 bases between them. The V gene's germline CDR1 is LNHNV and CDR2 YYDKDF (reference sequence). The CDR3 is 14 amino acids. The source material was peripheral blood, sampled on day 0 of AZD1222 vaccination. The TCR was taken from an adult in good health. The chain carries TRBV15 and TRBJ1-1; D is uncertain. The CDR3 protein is CATSREPSGTEAFF. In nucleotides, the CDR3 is TGTGCCACCAGCAGGGAACCGTCTGGCACTGAAGCTTTCTTT.